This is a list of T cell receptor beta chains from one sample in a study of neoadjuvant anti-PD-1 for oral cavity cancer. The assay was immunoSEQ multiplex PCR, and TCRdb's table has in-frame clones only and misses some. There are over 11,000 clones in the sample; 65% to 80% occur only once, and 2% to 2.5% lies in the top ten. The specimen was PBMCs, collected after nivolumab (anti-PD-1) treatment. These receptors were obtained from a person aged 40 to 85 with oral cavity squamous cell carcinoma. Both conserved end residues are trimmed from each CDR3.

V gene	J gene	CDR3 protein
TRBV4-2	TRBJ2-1	ASSQTGQGQSYNEQF
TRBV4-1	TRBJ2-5	ASSQFSGETQY
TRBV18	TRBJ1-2	ASSLQTGEIGYT
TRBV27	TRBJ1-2	ASSQFASYGYT
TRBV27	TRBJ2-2	ASSLSRTSQYTGELF
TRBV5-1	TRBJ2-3	ASSSDRDLTDTQY
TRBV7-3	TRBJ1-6	ASSSGLSNSPLH
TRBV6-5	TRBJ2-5	ASSLLAGLETQY
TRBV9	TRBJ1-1	ASSHSPDGGKHTEAF
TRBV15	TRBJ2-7	ATSRDPAGGLSYEQY
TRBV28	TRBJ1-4	ASSPGQVREKLF
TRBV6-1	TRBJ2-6	ASDWTSSGANVLT
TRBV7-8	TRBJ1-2	ASSLGRGLYGYT
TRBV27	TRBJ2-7	ASISTRGGEQY
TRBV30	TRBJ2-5	ASYPGEGQETQY
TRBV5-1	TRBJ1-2	ASSPGDGGYT
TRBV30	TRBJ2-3	AWSGVAGTTDTQY
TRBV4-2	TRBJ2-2	ASSPTPGQGPGELF
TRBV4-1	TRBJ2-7	ASSQVSGFSSYEQY
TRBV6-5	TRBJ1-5	ASSPDRNQPQH
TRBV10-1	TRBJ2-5	ASSDEGWDRGQETQY
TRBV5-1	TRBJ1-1	ASSLASGSNTEAF
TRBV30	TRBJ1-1	AWSPTGVEAF
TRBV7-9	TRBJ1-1	ASSLGISRGLNTEAF
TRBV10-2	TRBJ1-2	ASSESVMDYGYT
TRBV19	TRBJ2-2	ASSMVQSANTGELF
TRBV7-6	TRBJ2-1	ASSPGTGKTEQF
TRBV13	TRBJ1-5	ASSLRRLLGPQH
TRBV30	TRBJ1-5	AWDRGYSNQPQH
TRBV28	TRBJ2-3	ASSEETGRFGDTQY
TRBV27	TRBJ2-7	ASSDSLSEQY
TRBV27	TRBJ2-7	ASSQRHSHTEQY
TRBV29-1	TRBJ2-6	SVGTNGANVLT
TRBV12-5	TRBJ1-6	ASGQEGASPLH
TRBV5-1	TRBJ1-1	ASSQGGREAF
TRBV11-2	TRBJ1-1	ASSLNNRYEAF
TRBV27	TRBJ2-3	ASSTGGSQY
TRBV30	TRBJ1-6	AWSTQSNSPLH
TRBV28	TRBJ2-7	ASSFTEQY
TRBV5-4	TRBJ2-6	ASSGRRFSGANVLT
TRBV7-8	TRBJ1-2	ASSLVSGTTNYGYT
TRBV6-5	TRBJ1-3	ASRDPPGNTIY
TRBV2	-	ASRTSALSYEQY